Shown below are 29 T cell receptor beta chains from a single sample sequenced in a study of blood T cell repertoires in COVID-19. Only in-frame clones appear in the TCRdb table, and some are missing; sequencing was by immunoSEQ multiplex PCR. The sample lists 150,000 to 200,000 clones; more than 75% were seen once. Material: peripheral blood. These receptors were collected from a human donor in a cohort sampled during active COVID-19.

This clone was counted once. This chain uses TRBV11-2 with TRBJ2-1; 9 bases fit TRBD1. CDR3 size: 15 residues. V trimming: 5 bases; J trimming: 8 bases; junction bases outside the gene matches: 10. Germline V gives CDR1 SGHAT, CDR2 FQNNGV. DNA for the CDR3: TGTGCCAGCAGCCCGTGGGCCCGACAGGGGGATGAGCAGTTCTTC. The encoded protein is CASSPWARQGDEQFF.

CDR3 in amino acids: CSASLGGNYGYTF. The DNA for the CDR3 is TGCAGTGCTAGTCTCGGGGGGAACTATGGCTACACCTTC. The chain employs TRBV20-1 and TRBJ1-2; TRBD1 is a possible D gene (5 bases). The CDR3 consists of 13 residues. The V gene lost 3 bases and the J gene lost 2 bases, with 10 bases spanning the gap. The germline V gene encodes CDR1 DFQATT and CDR2 SNEGSKA (reference sequence).

The rearrangement uses TRBV25-1 and TRBJ2-1; 11 nucleotides agree with TRBD2. This CDR3 contains 15 residues. Germline values: CDR1 MGHDK, CDR2 SYGVNS. Trimming cost V 6 bases and J 2 bases; bases outside gene matches: 3. This chain's CDR3 is CASSTSGGTYNEQFF. Here the CDR3 DNA reads TGTGCCAGCAGCACTAGCGGGGGTACCTACAATGAGCAGTTCTTC.

The chain carries TRBV12-3 or TRBV12-4 and TRBJ2-7, with a weak D call TRBD1 (6 bases). The CDR3 extends over 13 amino acids. The V end lost 6 bases, the J end lost 4 bases, and 13 bases lay between the germline ends. In DNA form, the CDR3 reads TGTGCCAGCAGCCAGGACAGTTTATACGAGCAGTACTTC. This gives the protein CASSQDSLYEQYF.

This chain connects TRBV6-2 or TRBV6-3 to TRBJ2-3, with 7 bases fitting TRBD2. CDR1 is MNHEY, CDR2 SVGEGT, per germline. The CDR3 loop spans 15 amino acids. After removal of 6 bases from V and 3 bases from J, the junction contained 9 bases not matched to a gene. DNA of the CDR3: TGTGCCAGCAGCCGCGTGGCGGGGGTAACAGATACGCAGTATTTT. It is translated as CASSRVAGVTDTQYF.

The CDR3 region has the DNA TGTGCCACCAGCCGAGGGGGGACAACGAGCTCCTACAATGAGCAGTTCTTC. It specifies CATSRGGTTSSYNEQFF. V is TRBV15 and J is TRBJ2-1; D is tentatively TRBD1 or TRBD2 (6 bases each). V was cut by 5 bases and J by 0 bases, with 17 bases left in between. From germline, CDR1 is LNHNV and CDR2 YYDKDF (reference sequence). The CDR3 runs to 17 residues.

This chain connects TRBV5-1 to TRBJ2-1, with 7 bases matching TRBD2. CDR3 length: 19 amino acids. The germline V gene has CDR1 SGHRS and CDR2 YFSETQ. The V segment lost 2 bases and the J segment 6 bases; nucleotides outside the gene matches: 20. The CDR3: CASSFFQSIIAGLGNEQFF. CDR3 in DNA: TGCGCCAGCAGCTTCTTTCAATCAATTATAGCGGGTCTGGGCAATGAGCAGTTCTTC.

This chain uses TRBV3-1 (or the pseudogene TRBV3-2) with TRBJ2-7; D remains unclear. Germline V gives CDR1 LGHDT, CDR2 YNNKEL (reference sequence). The V end was cut by 0 bases, the J end by 5 bases, with 20 bases between. The CDR3 runs 17 residues. The CDR3 loop reads CASSQEPKRSPRDEQYF. CDR3 coding DNA: TGTGCCAGCAGCCAAGAGCCGAAAAGGTCCCCTCGGGACGAGCAGTACTTC.

This rearrangement joins TRBV28 to TRBJ2-1; TRBD2 aligns across 9 bases. V shed 5 bases and J 12 bases; nucleotides not matched to a gene: 8. CDR1 and CDR2 from the germline V gene are MDHEN and SYDVKM. This CDR3 has 13 amino acids. CDR3 in amino acids: CASSATSGSGQFF. The CDR3 region has the DNA TGTGCCAGCAGTGCGACTAGCGGCTCGGGGCAGTTCTTC.

CDR3 in DNA: TGTGCCAGCAGCCCACATGTGACAGCCGGGGAGCTGTTTTTT. Protein: CASSPHVTAGELFF. This chain links TRBV7-9 with TRBJ2-2; a weak D match, TRBD1 (5 bases). Germline values: CDR1 SEHNR, CDR2 FQNEAQ (reference sequence). V was cut by 5 bases and J by 6 bases, with 13 bases left in between. This CDR3 comprises 14 residues. Full variable domain (remainder filled in from reference TRBV7-9 and TRBJ2-2): DTGVSQNPRHKITKRGQNVTFRCDPISEHNRLYWYRQTLGQGPEFLTYFQNEAQLEKSRLLSDRFSAERPKGSFSTLEIQRTEQGDSAMYLCASSPHVTAGELFFGEGSRLTVL.

The J gene is TRBJ1-5, the V gene TRBV30; TRBD1 agrees at 8 bases. V gave up 3 bases and J gave up 0 bases; unmatched junction bases: 7. Germline V gene lookup returns CDR1 GTSNPN and CDR2 SVGIG (reference sequence). The CDR3 extends over 16 amino acids. The CDR3 DNA follows: TGTGCCTGGAGACACAGGGGGTCGAATAGCAATCAGCCCCAGCATTTT. Its protein product is CAWRHRGSNSNQPQHF.

CDR3 nucleotides: TGTGCCAGCAGTGGACACGATTATGGCTACACCTTC. Its protein is CASSGHDYGYTF. The rearrangement uses TRBV2 and TRBJ1-2, with D uncertain. V was cut by 4 bases and J by 5 bases, with 8 bases left in between. The CDR3 runs 12 residues. Germline V CDR1 and CDR2: SNHLY, FYNNEI.

The CDR3 nucleotides are TGCGCCAGCAGTGAGACCCTGGGGGGTACGCAGTATTTT. Translated: CASSETLGGTQYF. J is TRBJ2-3 and V is TRBV10-1, with D perhaps matching TRBD2 (6 bases). CDR1 and CDR2 from the germline V gene are WNHNN and SYGVQD (reference sequence). V dropped 2 bases and J dropped 8 bases, with 11 bases sitting between them. The CDR3 totals 13 residues.

The rearrangement links TRBV10-3 to TRBJ1-5; no firm D call. The V gene lost 3 bases and the J gene lost 0 bases, with 15 bases spanning the gap. The CDR3 extends over 17 amino acids. Looked up from germline, CDR1 is ENHRY and CDR2 is SYGVKD. The CDR3 loop reads CAISDSLGAASNQPQHF. The CDR3 bases are TGTGCCATCAGTGACAGTTTAGGAGCAGCTAGCAATCAGCCCCAGCATTTT.

V gene TRBV5-1 combines with J gene TRBJ1-3, with D perhaps TRBD1 (6 bases). Trimming stripped 2 bases from V and 0 bases from J, with 12 bases between. Germline V gene lookup returns CDR1 SGHRS and CDR2 YFSETQ. The CDR3 extends over 16 amino acids. CDR3 nucleotides: TGCGCCAGCAGCTTCGGACAGCGCCGCTCTGGAAACACCATATATTTT. Translated, it gives CASSFGQRRSGNTIYF.

The V and J genes are TRBV12-3 or TRBV12-4 and TRBJ2-3; D may be TRBD2 (5 bases). Trimming left V 5 bases short and J 2 bases short, with 8 bases between. The CDR3 is 13 residues long. The CDR3 loop reads CASSGLYTDTQYF. Here the CDR3 DNA reads TGTGCCAGCAGTGGACTTTACACAGATACGCAGTATTTT.

This chain links TRBV5-1 with TRBJ1-2, with D unclear. V lost 0 bases and J lost 9, with 9 bases in between. Germline CDR1 SGHRS, CDR2 YFSETQ. The length of the CDR3 is 12 residues. CDR3 bases: TGCGCCAGCAGCTTGGACGCACAGAGCTACACCTTC. It yields the protein CASSLDAQSYTF.

The chain couples TRBV7-2 to TRBJ2-5; 7 nucleotides line up with TRBD1. CDR1 SGHTA and CDR2 FQGNSA come from the germline V gene. This CDR3 has 16 residues. J was trimmed by 5 bases and V by 4 bases; bases with no gene match: 13. Here the CDR3 DNA reads TGTGCCAGCAGCTCCAAGAAGGGGGCCTTAAGGGAGACCCAGTACTTC. Translation: CASSSKKGALRETQYF.

The V gene is TRBV30, the J gene TRBJ1-1, with 7 nucleotides matching TRBD1. In germline, CDR1 is GTSNPN, CDR2 SVGIG (reference sequence). CDR3 size: 15 residues. With V trimmed by 5 bases and J by 3 bases, 12 bases remained unmatched. Here the CDR3 DNA reads TGTGCCTGGGGCCCGGACCTTACAGGGGACACTGAAGCTTTCTTT. This gives the protein CAWGPDLTGDTEAFF.

The CDR3 protein is CASRMTGADTQYF. CDR3 nucleotides: TGTGCCAGCAGAATGACGGGAGCCGATACGCAGTATTTT. V and J are TRBV27 and TRBJ2-3; a possible D gene is TRBD2 (6 bases). CDR1 MNHEY and CDR2 SMNVEV come from the germline V gene (reference sequence). The CDR3 consists of 13 residues. Trimming took 6 bases from V and 6 from J, leaving 13 bases between them.

The chain is built from TRBV7-2 and TRBJ1-4; TRBD1 matches 7 bases. The germline CDR1 and CDR2 sequences are SGHTA and FQGNSA. V was pared by 1 base and J by 4 bases, with 3 bases of the junction left unmatched. CDR3 size: 15 residues. The CDR3 spells CASSLGDSVNEKLFF. CDR3 coding DNA: TGTGCCAGCAGCTTAGGGGACAGCGTTAATGAAAAACTGTTTTTT.

In its sample, this clone was seen once. This chain joins TRBV9 and TRBJ2-2; maybe TRBD2 (6 bases). CDR3 length equals 15 residues. Germline CDR1 and CDR2: SGDLS and YYNGEE. Trimming took 1 base from V and 2 from J, leaving 9 bases between them. CDR3 sequence (DNA): TGTGCCAGCAGCGTACTGGGGGGAAACACCGGGGAGCTGTTTTTT. Its protein product is CASSVLGGNTGELFF. The full variable domain, in which reference TRBV9 and TRBJ2-2 provide the parts outside the CDR3, is DSGVTQTPKHLITATGQRVTLRCSPRSGDLSVYWYQQSLDQGLQFLIQYYNGEERAKGNILERFSAQQFPDLHSELNLSSLELGDSALYFCASSVLGGNTGELFFGEGSRLTVL.

This clone turned up a few times. V usage is TRBV28 and J usage is TRBJ1-4; tentatively, D is TRBD1 (6 bases). V lost 4 bases and J 2 bases, leaving 17 bases between the germline ends. The CDR3 has 17 amino acids. The V gene's germline CDR1 is MDHEN and CDR2 SYDVKM. CDR3 coding DNA: TGTGCCAGCAGTTCTCTGCGGGGGCAGGAGACTAATGAAAAACTGTTTTTT. It codes for CASSSLRGQETNEKLFF. Variable domain in full (rest from reference TRBV28 and TRBJ1-4): DVKVTQSSRYLVKRTGEKVFLECVQDMDHENMFWYRQDPGLGLRLIYFSYDVKMKEKGDIPEGYSVSREKKERFSLILESASTNQTSMYLCASSSLRGQETNEKLFFGSGTQLSVL.

This clone came up once. The chain carries TRBV4-3 and TRBJ1-1; D might be TRBD1 (5 bases). V was trimmed by 2 bases and J by 7 bases, leaving 8 bases between them. Germline V gene sequence: CDR1 LGHNA, CDR2 YSLEER. This CDR3 has 12 residues. In DNA form, the CDR3 reads TGCGCCAGCAGCCAAACGGGACTTGAAGCTTTCTTT. The encoded protein is CASSQTGLEAFF.

This clone was seen just once. The chain couples TRBV28 to TRBJ2-7; D may be TRBD1 (6 bases). The germline V gene encodes CDR1 MDHEN and CDR2 SYDVKM. Trimming took 6 bases from V and 0 from J, leaving 24 bases between them. CDR3 size: 18 residues. CDR3 coding DNA: TGTGCCAGCAGATCCGGGACACTAAGGCGGCGGCTCTCCTACGAGCAGTACTTC. This encodes CASRSGTLRRRLSYEQYF.

This clone was seen once. The chain joins TRBV28 to TRBJ2-3, with 11 bases that match TRBD2. The CDR3 runs to 18 residues. With 6 bases clipped from V and 0 bases from J, the junction kept 11 bases outside the gene matches. The germline CDR1 and CDR2 sequences are MDHEN and SYDVKM. The CDR3 is CASSSIRGLAVSTDTQYF. In nucleotides, the CDR3 is TGTGCCAGCAGCTCCATCAGGGGACTAGCGGTTAGCACAGATACGCAGTATTTT.

The chain is built from TRBV3-1 (or the pseudogene TRBV3-2) and TRBJ2-5, with TRBD2 identical over 11 bases. Per the germline V gene, CDR1 is LGHDT and CDR2 is YNNKEL (reference sequence). CDR3 length: 19 amino acids. J gave up 1 base and V 4 bases, and 14 bases lay outside the gene matches. The CDR3 DNA follows: TGTGCCAGCAGCCCCACACTCGGGGTTAGCGGGGGGGTCCAAGAGACCCAGTACTTC. It yields the protein CASSPTLGVSGGVQETQYF.

The table lists this clone with a count of one. The V gene is TRBV5-1, the J gene TRBJ1-2; weak D call: TRBD1 (5 bases). Germline CDR1 and CDR2: SGHRS and YFSETQ. CDR3 length equals 14 residues. Trimming cost V 3 bases and J 2 bases, with 11 bases left between them. CDR3 residues: CASSWGDSNYGYTF. The DNA for the CDR3 is TGCGCCAGCAGCTGGGGGGACTCCAACTATGGCTACACCTTC.

The V gene is TRBV4-2, the J gene TRBJ1-5; 7 nucleotides align to TRBD1. The CDR3 sequence is 14 residues long. V was pared by 5 bases and J by 10 bases, with 11 bases of the junction left unmatched. CDR1 and CDR2 (germline): LGHNA, YNFKEQ. CDR3 loop: CASSEGTATRPQHF. Here the CDR3 DNA reads TGTGCCAGCAGCGAGGGGACAGCCACCCGTCCCCAGCATTTT.